This T cell receptor (beta chain) was profiled in a study of blood T cell repertoires in COVID-19. Study-level information: PBMCs, B-cell-depleted T cells, or T cells provided the cDNA or gDNA that made up the material.

This clone was detected once. This CDR3 is 16 amino acids long. V was pared by 0 bases and J by 4 bases, with 13 bases between. CDR1 and CDR2 (germline): MGHRA, YSYEKL. Here immunoSEQ multiplex PCR was the method, and the copy in TCRdb shows in-frame clones only, minus some. The sample includes fewer than 95,000 clones, approximately 80% seen only once; the top ten take roughly 14%. This TCR was sampled from a human donor in a cohort sampled during active COVID-19. Material: peripheral blood. The chain has TRBV4-1 and TRBJ1-5; D may be TRBD1 (5 bases). The CDR3 loop is CASSQEVRAGNQPQHF. The CDR3 DNA reads TGCGCCAGCAGCCAAGAAGTCAGGGCAGGGAATCAGCCCCAGCATTTT.